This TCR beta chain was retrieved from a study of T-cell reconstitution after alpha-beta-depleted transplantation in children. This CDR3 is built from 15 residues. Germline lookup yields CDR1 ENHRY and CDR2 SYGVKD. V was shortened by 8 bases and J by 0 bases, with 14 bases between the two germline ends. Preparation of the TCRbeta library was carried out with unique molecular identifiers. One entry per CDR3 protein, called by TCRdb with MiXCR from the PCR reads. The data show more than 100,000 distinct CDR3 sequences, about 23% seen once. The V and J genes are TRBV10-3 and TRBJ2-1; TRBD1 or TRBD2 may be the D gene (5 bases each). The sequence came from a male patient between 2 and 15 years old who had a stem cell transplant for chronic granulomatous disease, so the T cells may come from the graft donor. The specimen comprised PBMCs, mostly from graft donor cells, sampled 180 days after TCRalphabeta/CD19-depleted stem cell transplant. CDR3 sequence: CAISSGTSSYNEQFF. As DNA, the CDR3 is TGTGCCATCTCTTCCGGGACGAGCTCCTACAATGAGCAGTTCTTC.